A selection of T cell receptor beta chains follows, all from one sample in a study of blood T cell repertoires in COVID-19. The repertoire was sequenced with immunoSEQ multiplex PCR; TCRdb's copy has only in-frame clones and lacks some. In the table there are roughly 140,000 clones, 70% to 90% of which are singletons. The specimen sequenced was peripheral blood. All receptors come from a human donor in a cohort sampled during active COVID-19. Both conserved end residues are part of each CDR3. The D gene is left open where the match is weak. Clone size is not always given. Where it is, it says once, few, many or a class for expanded clones.

cdr3_nt: TGTGCCAGTAGTTGGGACAGGGTATCCTACGAGCAGTACTTC
cdr3_aa: CASSWDRVSYEQYF
j_call: TRBJ2-7
clone_size: once
d_call: TRBD1
v_call: TRBV19

cdr3_nt: TGTGCCAGCAGCCCTATGCGGACTAGCGGGGGCCTGGAGACCCAGTACTTC
cdr3_aa: CASSPMRTSGGLETQYF
j_call: TRBJ2-5
clone_size: .
d_call: TRBD2
v_call: TRBV2

cdr3_nt: TGTGCCAGCAGTTCGATGGGGGGGAGGGAGCCCCAGCATTTT
cdr3_aa: CASSSMGGREPQHF
j_call: TRBJ1-5
clone_size: .
d_call: .
v_call: TRBV28

cdr3_nt: TGTGCCAGCAGCCAAGAACCAGCGGGATTCCGGGATGAGCAGTTCTTC
cdr3_aa: CASSQEPAGFRDEQFF
j_call: TRBJ2-1
clone_size: .
d_call: TRBD2
v_call: TRBV3-1/TRBV3-2

cdr3_nt: TGTGCCAGCAGCCAATTTACAGGGGTTTCCTACGAGCAGTACTTC
cdr3_aa: CASSQFTGVSYEQYF
j_call: TRBJ2-7
clone_size: once
d_call: TRBD1
v_call: TRBV3-1/TRBV3-2

cdr3_nt: TGTGCCAGCAGTTTTAGTGCGAACACTGAAGCTTTCTTT
cdr3_aa: CASSFSANTEAFF
j_call: TRBJ1-1
clone_size: .
d_call: .
v_call: TRBV28

cdr3_nt: TGTGCCAGCAGCACCTTCCCGGGGTCCTACGAGCAGTACTTC
cdr3_aa: CASSTFPGSYEQYF
j_call: TRBJ2-7
clone_size: .
d_call: .
v_call: TRBV7-3

cdr3_nt: TGTGCCACCCAGGGGGCAAGCAATCAGCCCCAGCATTTT
cdr3_aa: CATQGASNQPQHF
j_call: TRBJ1-5
clone_size: .
d_call: TRBD1
v_call: TRBV19

cdr3_nt: TGTGCCAGCAGTTTCCGGCGGACTAGCGGGAGTCGCGAGCAGTACTTC
cdr3_aa: CASSFRRTSGSREQYF
j_call: TRBJ2-7
clone_size: .
d_call: TRBD2
v_call: TRBV28

cdr3_nt: TGTGCCAGCAGCTCCTGGGGTACGGGGACTGAGACCCAGTACTTC
cdr3_aa: CASSSWGTGTETQYF
j_call: TRBJ2-5
clone_size: .
d_call: .
v_call: TRBV7-6

cdr3_nt: TGTGCCAGCAGTCTAAGGACAGGGTACAACACTGAAGCTTTCTTT
cdr3_aa: CASSLRTGYNTEAFF
j_call: TRBJ1-1
clone_size: .
d_call: TRBD1
v_call: TRBV2

cdr3_nt: TGTGCCATCAGTGAGTACATTAGCGGCTCGGGCGAGCAGTACTTC
cdr3_aa: CAISEYISGSGEQYF
j_call: TRBJ2-7
clone_size: .
d_call: .
v_call: TRBV10-3

cdr3_nt: TGTGCCAGCAGCCAACAGGGGGGGAGCAATCAGCCCCAGCATTTT
cdr3_aa: CASSQQGGSNQPQHF
j_call: TRBJ1-5
clone_size: .
d_call: TRBD1
v_call: TRBV5-5

cdr3_nt: TGTGCCAGCAGCTTAGAACTGAACTATAATTCACCCCTCCACTTT
cdr3_aa: CASSLELNYNSPLHF
j_call: TRBJ1-6
clone_size: once
d_call: .
v_call: TRBV7-6

cdr3_nt: TGTGCCAGCAGCCTTTTCCGGGGGGGCTTCAATGAGCAGTTCTTC
cdr3_aa: CASSLFRGGFNEQFF
j_call: TRBJ2-1
clone_size: .
d_call: TRBD2
v_call: TRBV7-2

cdr3_nt: TGTGCCAGCAGTTCCGCCGCGGGGGGCCCCTTATACGAGCAGTACTTC
cdr3_aa: CASSSAAGGPLYEQYF
j_call: TRBJ2-7
clone_size: .
d_call: TRBD2
v_call: TRBV7-2

cdr3_nt: TGTGCCAGCAGGGAGGGACCGGTACACTATGGCTACACCTTC
cdr3_aa: CASREGPVHYGYTF
j_call: TRBJ1-2
clone_size: .
d_call: .
v_call: TRBV28

cdr3_nt: TGTGCCAGCAGTTCCCATGGGCCGGGAAAACAAGAGACCCAGTACTTC
cdr3_aa: CASSSHGPGKQETQYF
j_call: TRBJ2-5
clone_size: .
d_call: .
v_call: TRBV28

cdr3_nt: TGCGCCAGCAGCTTAACCTCCTACGGGGGTTTCGGGGAGCTGTTTTTT
cdr3_aa: CASSLTSYGGFGELFF
j_call: TRBJ2-2
clone_size: .
d_call: .
v_call: TRBV5-1

cdr3_nt: TGCGCCAGCAGCCAAGATTTCGTTAGCGTCTCCTACAATGAGCAGTTCTTC
cdr3_aa: CASSQDFVSVSYNEQFF
j_call: TRBJ2-1
clone_size: .
d_call: .
v_call: TRBV4-1

cdr3_nt: TGTGCCAGCAGCTCGCAGGCTGAGACCCAGTACTTC
cdr3_aa: CASSSQAETQYF
j_call: TRBJ2-5
clone_size: .
d_call: .
v_call: TRBV28

cdr3_nt: TGTGCCAGTGCAGGGATTACCGGGGAGCTGTTTTTT
cdr3_aa: CASAGITGELFF
j_call: TRBJ2-2
clone_size: .
d_call: .
v_call: TRBV19